This T cell receptor (beta chain) is drawn from a study of Ad26.COV2.S vaccination and SARS-CoV-2 variants. Libraries were prepared by immunoSEQ multiplex PCR; TCRdb keeps only in-frame clonotypes and omits some of them. In the table there are around 300,000 clones, 75% to 90% of which are singletons. Germline V gene lookup returns CDR1 GTSNPN and CDR2 SVGIG (reference sequence). The CDR3 sequence is 14 residues long. The ends were cut back, 0 bases at V and 5 bases at J, with 11 bases in the middle. The treatment denotes: approximately 18 received Ad26.COV2.S at low or high dose, single or two shots; five or six received placebo; per-sample allocation not given. Specimens were obtained on day 63 following the first vaccine or placebo injection. Cohort 1b enrolled adults aged 18-55 years in Boston. An Ad26 vector carrying the Wuhan-strain SARS-CoV-2 spike served as the vaccine.

The receptor was derived from a person aged 18 to 65 who received the Ad26.COV2.S COVID-19 vaccine or a placebo. Source: peripheral blood, taken in a trial of Ad26.COV2.S vaccine versus placebo. The chain uses TRBV30 and TRBJ2-1, with D possibly being TRBD2 (6 bases). This CDR3 is CAWSVGRGNNEQFF. For the CDR3, the DNA is TGTGCCTGGAGTGTCGGGCGGGGTAACAATGAGCAGTTCTTC.